Listed here are 30 T cell receptor beta chains from one sample, sequenced in a study of T cell responses to AZD1222 COVID-19 vaccine. Clones were sequenced by immunoSEQ multiplex PCR, and TCRdb holds only the in-frame ones, with some missing. The data hold 90,000 to 110,000 clones, with 75% to 90% observed a single time. Sequences were derived from peripheral blood, sampled on day 0 of AZD1222 vaccination. The receptors derive from an adult in good health.

This rearrangement joins TRBV12-3 or TRBV12-4 to TRBJ1-5, with D maybe TRBD1 (5 bases). There are 12 residues in the CDR3. V was clipped by 8 bases and J by 4 bases, with 9 bases between them. CDR3 residues: CASGGGNQPQHF. CDR3 bases: TGTGCCAGCGGGGGGGGGAATCAGCCCCAGCATTTT.

The J gene is TRBJ1-4, the V gene TRBV28; 9 bases fit TRBD1. V gave up 4 bases and J gave up 5 bases; unmatched junction bases: 8. The CDR3 has 16 amino acids. The V gene's germline CDR1 is MDHEN and CDR2 SYDVKM. CDR3 nucleotides: TGTGCCAGCAGTTCCCCCACCGGGACAGGGAATGAAAAACTGTTTTTT. Its translation: CASSSPTGTGNEKLFF.

This chain joins TRBV19 and TRBJ2-1, with 7 bases lining up with TRBD1. The V and J ends lost 6 bases and 5 bases, in that order; junction bases with no gene match: 7. This CDR3 contains 14 residues. Germline V gene sequence: CDR1 LNHDA, CDR2 SQIVND (reference sequence). CDR3 in amino acids: CASSHLGTDNEQFF. Written as DNA, the CDR3 is TGTGCCAGTAGCCACCTTGGGACAGACAATGAGCAGTTCTTC.

The rearrangement joins TRBV19 to TRBJ2-6; D is perhaps TRBD1 (6 bases). This CDR3 has 15 residues. Germline CDR1 reads LNHDA; CDR2 reads SQIVND (reference sequence). Deletions cut 4 bases from V and 2 bases from J, with 9 bases between. The CDR3 DNA reads as TGTGCCAGTAGTAACCGGGACACTGGGGCCAACGTCCTGACTTTC. Protein sequence: CASSNRDTGANVLTF.

In this sample, this clone turned up a few times. The chain uses TRBV10-3 and TRBJ2-7; D call uncertain. CDR1 is ENHRY, CDR2 SYGVKD, per germline. This CDR3 comprises 14 residues. The ends were cut back, 6 bases at V and 0 bases at J, with 12 bases in the middle. The CDR3 loop reads CAISADNPSYEQYF. CDR3 DNA sequence: TGTGCCATCAGCGCAGACAATCCCTCCTACGAGCAGTACTTC.

This clone was seen once. The genes are TRBV19 and TRBJ2-1; D perhaps matches TRBD2 (5 bases). Trimming left V 0 bases short and J 8 bases short, with 8 bases between. CDR3 length equals 13 residues. CDR1 and CDR2 from the germline V gene are LNHDA and SQIVND (reference sequence). Here the CDR3 DNA reads TGTGCCAGTAGTATAGATCGGCGGGATGAGCAGTTCTTC. It is translated as CASSIDRRDEQFF. The complete variable domain, with remaining parts taken from reference TRBV19 and TRBJ2-1, reads DGGITQSPKYLFRKEGQNVTLSCEQNLNHDAMYWYRQDPGQGLRLIYYSQIVNDFQKGDIAEGYSVSREKKESFPLTVTSAQKNPTAFYLCASSIDRRDEQFFGPGTRLTVL.

The chain combines TRBV4-1 with TRBJ1-2, with 11 positions matching TRBD1. The CDR3 is made up of 17 amino acids. The V gene end was trimmed by 1 base and the J gene end by 4 bases; junction bases not matched to a gene: 8. Germline CDR1 is MGHRA and CDR2 is YSYEKL. Here the CDR3 reads CASSQGGTGGNIYGYTF. CDR3 coding DNA: TGCGCCAGCAGCCAAGGAGGGACAGGGGGTAATATCTATGGCTACACCTTC.

The chain recombines TRBV7-2 with TRBJ2-7; TRBD1 might be the D (5 bases). With 1 base removed from V and 3 bases from J, the gap between germline ends came to 13 bases. Germline-derived CDR1 and CDR2 are SGHTA and FQGNSA. The CDR3 is 15 amino acids. In nucleotides, the CDR3 is TGTGCCAGCAGCTTAGGGACCAGGGCGGACTACGAGCAGTACTTC. It specifies CASSLGTRADYEQYF.

V usage is TRBV5-3 and J usage is TRBJ1-5, with unresolved D. TRBV5-3 is labeled an ORF, and its function is uncertain. This CDR3 is built from 15 residues. V lost 2 bases and J lost 5, with 14 bases in between. The CDR3 region has the DNA TGTGCCAGAAGCTTCACCGGGTATGGCGATCAGCCCCAGCATTTT. It translates to CARSFTGYGDQPQHF.

This chain joins TRBV19 and TRBJ2-1, with D perhaps TRBD1 (5 bases). The germline V and J ends were trimmed by 1 base and 8 bases, with 9 bases remaining between them. CDR3 length: 13 residues. Germline CDR1 is LNHDA and CDR2 is SQIVND (reference sequence). For the CDR3, the DNA is TGTGCCAGTAGTATAGGGGCACAGGATGAGCAGTTCTTC. Protein product: CASSIGAQDEQFF.

This chain connects TRBV10-2 to TRBJ1-5, with 9 bases identical to TRBD1. Germline V gives CDR1 WSHSY, CDR2 SAAADI. The CDR3 sequence is 15 residues long. The J segment lost 0 bases and the V segment lost 5 bases, leaving 2 bases of the junction unmatched. The CDR3 here is CASSRGQGSNQPQHF. The CDR3 coding sequence is TGCGCCAGCAGTCGGGGACAGGGTAGCAATCAGCCCCAGCATTTT.

The chain has TRBV28 and TRBJ1-3; 7 positions match TRBD1. J lost 0 bases, V lost 6 bases, and 5 bases had no gene match. Germline CDR1 reads MDHEN; CDR2 reads SYDVKM. The length of the CDR3 is 15 residues. CDR3 sequence reads: CASSDWDSSGNTIYF. The CDR3 DNA sequence: TGTGCCAGCAGCGACTGGGACAGCTCTGGAAACACCATATATTTT.

The CDR3, as DNA: TGTGCCAGTAGTATAGATCAGGGCGGTCAGCCCCAGCATTTT. Its translation is CASSIDQGGQPQHF. The gene calls are TRBV19 and TRBJ1-5, with a possible D match to TRBD1 (5 bases). CDR1 and CDR2 (germline): LNHDA, SQIVND (reference sequence). Trimming stripped 0 bases from V and 6 bases from J, with 9 bases between. The CDR3 spans 14 residues.

The CDR3 is CASSLERAGGNSPLHF. CDR3 nucleotide sequence: TGCGCCAGCAGCTTGGAGCGGGCAGGGGGGAATTCACCCCTCCACTTT. This chain links TRBV5-1 with TRBJ1-6; 7 nucleotides agree with TRBD1. Looked up from germline, CDR1 is SGHRS and CDR2 is YFSETQ. The CDR3 totals 16 residues. The J segment lost 7 bases and the V segment lost 0 bases, leaving 7 bases of the junction unmatched.

This chain uses TRBV5-1 with TRBJ2-5; D unresolved. Germline assignment: CDR1 SGHRS and CDR2 YFSETQ. Between the trimmed V and J ends, which lost 0 bases and 2 bases, there was a span of 11 bases. The CDR3 extends over 15 amino acids. This CDR3 reads CASSLASGPQETQYF. CDR3 DNA: TGCGCCAGCAGCTTGGCCTCAGGCCCTCAAGAGACCCAGTACTTC. Variable domain in full (rest from reference TRBV5-1 and TRBJ2-5): KAGVTQTPRYLIKTRGQQVTLSCSPISGHRSVSWYQQTPGQGLQFLFEYFSETQRNKGNFPGRFSGRQFSNSRSEMNVSTLELGDSALYLCASSLASGPQETQYFGPGTRLLVL.

The rearrangement links TRBV14 to TRBJ1-1; D possibly corresponds to TRBD1 (5 bases). CDR1 and CDR2 (germline): SGHDN, FVKESK. The germline V and J ends were trimmed by 3 bases and 4 bases, with 18 bases remaining between them. The CDR3 has 16 residues. CDR3 sequence: CASSHGHGFGSTEAFF. For the CDR3, the DNA is TGTGCCAGCAGCCACGGACATGGGTTTGGATCCACTGAAGCTTTCTTT.

The chain has TRBV5-1 and TRBJ2-2; a weak D match, TRBD1 (5 bases). The CDR3 extends over 15 amino acids. The V gene lost 8 bases and the J gene lost 4 bases, with 18 bases spanning the gap. Germline V gene sequence: CDR1 SGHRS, CDR2 YFSETQ. CDR3 nucleotides: TGCGCCAGTTCCAGGGTAGCCCGAGGCACCGGGGAGCTGTTTTTT. It specifies CASSRVARGTGELFF.

The gene calls are TRBV18 and TRBJ2-7; D is perhaps TRBD2 (6 bases). In germline, CDR1 is KGHSH, CDR2 LQKENI. The ends were cut back, 2 bases at V and 7 bases at J, with 15 bases in the middle. The CDR3 is made up of 14 amino acids. The CDR3 protein is CASSPGGTQGEQYF. The CDR3 DNA reads TGTGCCAGCTCACCAGGAGGGACCCAAGGGGAGCAGTACTTC.

The chain links TRBV27 to TRBJ2-1, with 12 bases fitting TRBD2. V was pared by 5 bases and J by 12 bases, with 20 bases of the junction left unmatched. CDR1 is MNHEY and CDR2 is SMNVEV in the germline V gene (reference sequence). This CDR3 contains 18 residues. CDR3 sequence reads: CASSPRLAGEPVAGWQFF. CDR3 nucleotides: TGTGCCAGCAGTCCCCGACTAGCGGGAGAGCCTGTGGCCGGATGGCAGTTCTTC.

The V call is TRBV12-5, the J call TRBJ2-1; 12 bases match TRBD2. The ends lost 1 base at V and 1 base at J; junction bases unmatched: 11. CDR3 size: 20 residues. Looked up from germline, CDR1 is LGHNT and CDR2 is FRNRAP. For the CDR3, the DNA is TGTGCTAGTGGTTTGGGATTACTAGCGGGAGGTCCGGGGTCCTACAATGAGCAGTTCTTC. This gives the protein CASGLGLLAGGPGSYNEQFF.

Points on this clone: One end of the junction varies from germline; a read error may be responsible. This chain uses TRBV10-3 with TRBJ2-7; a weak D match, TRBD2 (5 bases). Germline V gene lookup returns CDR1 ENHRY and CDR2 SYGVKD. The length of the CDR3 is 14 residues. CDR3 amino acids: CAISEGPSSSEQYF. DNA for the CDR3: TGTGCCATCAGTGAGGGGCCTAGCTCCTCCGAGCAGTACTTC.

The chain couples TRBV6-4 to TRBJ2-3, with 7 bases matching TRBD2. Per the germline V gene, CDR1 is MRHNA and CDR2 is SNTAGT. V lost 0 bases to trimming and J lost 4 bases; unmatched junction nucleotides: 4. The CDR3 is 15 amino acids. CDR3 coding DNA: TGTGCCAGCAGTGACTCGGCGGGAGTAGCAGATACGCAGTATTTT. It encodes CASSDSAGVADTQYF.

The V call is TRBV27, the J call TRBJ1-5; unclear D gene. CDR1 is MNHEY and CDR2 is SMNVEV in the germline V gene (reference sequence). V was trimmed by 3 bases and J by 7 bases, leaving 22 bases between them. The CDR3 covers 17 residues. The CDR3 protein is CASSFSFVAGNEQPQHF. CDR3 nucleotide sequence: TGTGCCAGCAGTTTTAGTTTCGTGGCGGGTAACGAACAGCCCCAGCATTTT.

The chain combines TRBV7-9 with TRBJ2-1; the D gene could be TRBD1 or TRBD2 (7 bases each). The germline gives CDR1 SEHNR, CDR2 FQNEAQ (reference sequence). There are 13 residues in the CDR3. With 6 bases removed from V and 10 bases from J, the gap between germline ends came to 16 bases. The CDR3 coding sequence is TGTGCCAGCAGTATCCAGGGGGGGACGGAGCAGTTCTTC. Protein product: CASSIQGGTEQFF.

CDR3 DNA sequence: TGCGCCAGCAGCTTGGATCCTAACCCTGCCGTGGAGCAGTACTTC. Protein sequence: CASSLDPNPAVEQYF. V is TRBV5-1 and J is TRBJ2-7; D call uncertain. CDR3 size: 15 residues. Trimming removed 0 bases at V and 7 bases at J, with 17 bases between. The germline CDR1 and CDR2 sequences are SGHRS and YFSETQ. Using reference TRBV5-1 and TRBJ2-7 for the parts outside the CDR3, the full variable domain is KAGVTQTPRYLIKTRGQQVTLSCSPISGHRSVSWYQQTPGQGLQFLFEYFSETQRNKGNFPGRFSGRQFSNSRSEMNVSTLELGDSALYLCASSLDPNPAVEQYFGPGTRLTVT.

The chain recombines TRBV11-2 with TRBJ1-2; D may be TRBD1 (5 bases). Germline CDR1 SGHAT, CDR2 FQNNGV. CDR3 length: 14 amino acids. V gave up 3 bases and J gave up 6 bases, with 14 bases separating them. The CDR3 DNA sequence: TGTGCCAGCAGCTTTGGCAGCCGGGGGGATGGCTACACCTTC. Protein sequence: CASSFGSRGDGYTF.

The CDR3 DNA sequence: TGTGCCAGCAGCCCCAGCTCTGGGGCCAACGTCCTGACTTTC. Translated: CASSPSSGANVLTF. This chain uses TRBV7-2 with TRBJ2-6; D is unresolved. Trimming stripped 5 bases from V and 0 bases from J, with 5 bases between. This CDR3 is 14 amino acids long. CDR1 SGHTA and CDR2 FQGNSA come from the germline V gene.

The genes are TRBV6-5 and TRBJ2-1; no definite D call. CDR1 and CDR2 (germline): MNHEY, SVGAGI. V lost 7 bases and J 4 bases, leaving 11 bases between the germline ends. The CDR3 is made up of 13 amino acids. CDR3 in amino acids: CASTRETYNEQFF. CDR3 coding DNA: TGTGCCAGCACAAGAGAGACATACAATGAGCAGTTCTTC.

The J gene is TRBJ2-7, the V gene TRBV18, with D unresolved. Trimming left V 3 bases short and J 6 bases short, with 12 bases between. CDR3 length: 13 residues. The germline V gene encodes CDR1 KGHSH and CDR2 LQKENI. CDR3 protein: CASSPPPSTEQYF. In nucleotides, the CDR3 is TGTGCCAGCTCACCGCCTCCAAGCACCGAGCAGTACTTC.

The V call is TRBV9, the J call TRBJ2-2; tentatively, D is TRBD1 (5 bases). Trimming stripped 0 bases from V and 4 bases from J, with 13 bases between. CDR1 is SGDLS and CDR2 is YYNGEE in the germline V gene. The length of the CDR3 is 16 residues. This CDR3 is CASSVDPWTSTGELFF. CDR3 coding DNA: TGTGCCAGCAGCGTAGATCCGTGGACAAGCACCGGGGAGCTGTTTTTT.